This TCR beta chain was observed in a study of T cells after yellow fever vaccination. MiXCR, run by TCRdb on the 5' RACE reads, gives a single entry per CDR3 protein. Of 300,000 to 400,000 distinct CDR3 sequences listed, 7% to 10% are singletons. There are many counts of this clonotype. Antigen: not known. Study results and caveats: Peak timing came faster in the weaker secondary response, day 5 versus 15.

This CDR3 has 16 residues. Per the germline V gene, CDR1 is DFQATT and CDR2 is SNEGSKA (reference sequence). Deletions cut 0 bases from V and 5 bases from J, with 17 bases between. The TCR sequence derives from a man aged 18 to 29 who received the YFV17D yellow fever vaccine. The material was PBMCs, obtained about 49 days after the first yellow fever vaccination. This chain links TRBV20-1 with TRBJ1-5; TRBD1 might be the D (5 bases). CDR3 in DNA: TGCAGTGCTAGAGATCTAGGGGACGGCTCCGATCAGCCCCAGCATTTT. It is translated as CSARDLGDGSDQPQHF.